This T cell receptor (beta chain) was identified in a study of cytomegalovirus exposure and HLA in healthy donors. Study results and limitations: Per published reports, the classifier diagnosed cytomegalovirus status with high specificity and sensitivity. Associated with cytomegalovirus, according to the listing, were 164 TCR beta chains. Analysis performed later found roughly 18,000 TCR beta sequences associated with HLA alleles at 0.05 false discovery rate. When the data were analyzed later, several of the most significant clusters appeared to be linked to common viral pathogens.

This clone has only one observation. Its matching antigen is unknown. Trimming pared 5 bases from V and 4 bases from J, leaving 14 bases between. This CDR3 has 15 residues. Germline V gives CDR1 MNHNS, CDR2 SASEGT. With 60 Vbeta and 13 Jbeta primers, the PCR was carried out. The repertoire was sequenced with immunoSEQ multiplex PCR; TCRdb's copy has only in-frame clones and lacks some. The sample has 90,000 to 120,000 clones; around 72% are singletons. The rearrangement links TRBV6-1 to TRBJ1-4, with D possibly being TRBD1 (5 bases). The specimen sequenced was PBMCs. The origin of this receptor is a woman in her forties in good health and CMV-seropositive. The CDR3 nucleotides read TGTGCCAGCAGTCACCGACAGTCCGATAATGAAAAACTGTTTTTT. Translated, it gives CASSHRQSDNEKLFF.